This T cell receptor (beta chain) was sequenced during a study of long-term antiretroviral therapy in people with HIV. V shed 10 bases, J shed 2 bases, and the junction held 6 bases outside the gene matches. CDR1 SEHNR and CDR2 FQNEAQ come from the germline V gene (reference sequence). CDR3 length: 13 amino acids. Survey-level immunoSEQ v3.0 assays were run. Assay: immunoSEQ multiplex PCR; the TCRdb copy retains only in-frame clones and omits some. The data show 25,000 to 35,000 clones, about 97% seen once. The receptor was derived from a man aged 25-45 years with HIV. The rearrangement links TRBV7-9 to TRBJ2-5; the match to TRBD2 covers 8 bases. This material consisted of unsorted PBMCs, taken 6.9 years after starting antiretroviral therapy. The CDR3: CAISGALQETQYF. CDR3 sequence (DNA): TGTGCCATTAGCGGGGCCCTTCAAGAGACCCAGTACTTC.